The 15 T cell receptor beta chains reported below all come from one sample, sequenced in a study of T cell changes during pregnancy in multiple sclerosis. Profiled with immunoSEQ multiplex PCR; TCRdb holds only in-frame clones, not every one. The sample consists of around 45,000 clones, 85% to 90% of them appearing once. The material was CD8+ T cells from peripheral blood mononuclear cells, obtained in the second trimester of pregnancy. The receptors were sampled from a female donor with multiple sclerosis, enrolled in a pregnancy study.

The V call is TRBV10-3, the J call TRBJ2-1, with 8 bases matching TRBD2. The CDR3 is made up of 13 amino acids. Trimming removed 7 bases from V and 7 bases from J; junction bases left unmatched: 6. CDR1 and CDR2 from the germline V gene are ENHRY and SYGVKD. The CDR3 region has the DNA TGTGCCATCACAACGGGGGGGGGAAATGAGCAGTTCTTC. It is translated as CAITTGGGNEQFF.

This clone is medium-sized (0.01 to 0.1%) by share. The V and J genes are TRBV19 and TRBJ1-5, with a weak D call TRBD1 (6 bases). There are 16 residues in the CDR3. Germline CDR1 reads LNHDA; CDR2 reads SQIVND (reference sequence). Between the trimmed V and J ends, which lost 0 bases and 7 bases, there was a span of 16 bases. In DNA, the CDR3 is TGTGCCAGTAGTATAGATTCCACAGGGTTCTTGCAGCCCCAGCATTTT. Amino acids: CASSIDSTGFLQPQHF.

The J gene is TRBJ2-7, the V gene TRBV11-2, with a possible D match to TRBD1 (5 bases). Trimming cost V 5 bases and J 4 bases, with 15 bases left between them. The CDR3 is 14 amino acids. Germline loops: CDR1 SGHAT, CDR2 FQNNGV. This CDR3 reads CASSARARVYEQYF. The CDR3 DNA reads as TGTGCCAGCAGCGCTAGGGCCAGGGTGTACGAGCAGTACTTC.

This clone was seen more than once but under ten times. The V gene is TRBV4-3, the J gene TRBJ2-2; a possible D gene is TRBD1 (5 bases). The CDR3 covers 13 residues. CDR1 and CDR2 from the germline V gene are LGHNA and YSLEER. V dropped 5 bases and J dropped 8 bases, with 12 bases sitting between them. CDR3 sequence: CASSFAGQGELFF. Here the CDR3 DNA reads TGCGCCAGCAGCTTTGCAGGGCAAGGGGAGCTGTTTTTT.

The chain uses TRBV12-5 and TRBJ2-2, with 8 nucleotides matching TRBD1. The CDR3 totals 14 residues. Germline V CDR1 and CDR2: LGHNT, FRNRAP. V lost 5 bases to trimming and J lost 7 bases; unmatched junction nucleotides: 6. The CDR3 sequence is CASGRQGIIGELFF. The CDR3 nucleotides are TGTGCTAGTGGTCGACAGGGGATAATCGGGGAGCTGTTTTTT. The full variable domain, completed using reference TRBV12-5 and TRBJ2-2, is DARVTQTPRHKVTEMGQEVTMRCQPILGHNTVFWYRQTMMQGLELLAYFRNRAPLDDSGMPKDRFSAEMPDATLATLKIQPSEPRDSAVYFCASGRQGIIGELFFGEGSRLTVL.

The chain links TRBV4-1 to TRBJ2-7; tentatively, D is TRBD1 (7 bases). CDR3 length equals 16 residues. V lost 6 bases and J 5 bases, leaving 23 bases between the germline ends. The germline V gene encodes CDR1 MGHRA and CDR2 YSYEKL. The DNA for the CDR3 is TGCGCCAGCAGACCCCGACAGGGAGGTCCGGAGGACGAGCAGTACTTC. Its protein is CASRPRQGGPEDEQYF.

The V call is TRBV5-1, the J call TRBJ2-3, with D possibly being TRBD1 (5 bases). The ends were cut back, 2 bases at V and 6 bases at J, with 16 bases in the middle. The CDR3 runs 15 residues. Germline loops: CDR1 SGHRS, CDR2 YFSETQ. CDR3 coding DNA: TGCGCCAGCAGCTTTCAAATCGACAGCCAGGATACGCAGTATTTT. It translates to CASSFQIDSQDTQYF.

The chain couples TRBV7-6 to TRBJ2-3; a weak D match, TRBD2 (5 bases). Germline values: CDR1 SGHVS, CDR2 FNYEAQ. The CDR3 has 15 amino acids. V lost 1 base and J 5 bases, leaving 13 bases between the germline ends. For the CDR3, the DNA is TGTGCCAGCAGCTTAGGGGCGGCCGGAGGAGATACGCAGTATTTT. Translated: CASSLGAAGGDTQYF.

V is TRBV9 and J is TRBJ2-1; D uncertain. CDR1 SGDLS and CDR2 YYNGEE come from the germline V gene. This CDR3 region has 12 residues. Trimming took off 7 bases at V and 5 bases at J, with 10 bases between the two ends. CDR3 sequence (DNA): TGTGCCAGCTCACGTAGCAACAATGAGCAGTTCTTC. Translation: CASSRSNNEQFF.

This clone has just one count. The chain's CDR3 is CASSQDSLYGYTF. The CDR3 region has the DNA TGTGCCAGCAGCCAAGACAGTTTGTATGGCTACACCTTC. The chain combines TRBV27 with TRBJ1-2, with a possible D match to TRBD1 (5 bases). CDR3 length: 13 residues. Germline V gene data show CDR1 as MNHEY and CDR2 as SMNVEV (reference sequence). The V gene lost 6 bases and the J gene lost 5 bases, with 13 bases spanning the gap.

The chain is built from TRBV9 and TRBJ2-3; maybe TRBD2 (6 bases). The CDR3 loop spans 14 amino acids. The V end was cut by 3 bases, the J end by 4 bases, with 12 bases between. Looked up from germline, CDR1 is SGDLS and CDR2 is YYNGEE. The CDR3 spells CASSDGGGPDTQYF. The CDR3 DNA is TGTGCCAGCAGCGACGGGGGAGGCCCAGATACGCAGTATTTT.

The chain combines TRBV19 with TRBJ1-1; weak D call: TRBD1 (5 bases). The CDR3 totals 20 residues. Looked up from germline, CDR1 is LNHDA and CDR2 is SQIVND (reference sequence). With 9 bases removed from V and 0 bases from J, the gap between germline ends came to 32 bases. CDR3 nucleotides: TGTGCCAGCCCCGCCCTACACTTCAGGACAAATCAAGCGATGAACACTGAAGCTTTCTTT. This sequence encodes CASPALHFRTNQAMNTEAFF.

V is TRBV15 and J is TRBJ2-5, with 11 nucleotides matching TRBD2. Germline loops: CDR1 LNHNV, CDR2 YYDKDF (reference sequence). The CDR3 runs to 19 residues. V shed 0 bases, J shed 2 bases, and the junction held 11 bases outside the gene matches. The CDR3: CATSREVIPGLAEQETQYF. The CDR3 nucleotides are TGTGCCACCAGCAGAGAAGTTATACCGGGACTAGCGGAACAAGAGACCCAGTACTTC.

The rearrangement joins TRBV7-9 to TRBJ1-1; 7 nucleotides match TRBD1. With 0 bases clipped from V and 8 bases from J, the junction kept 0 bases outside the gene matches. Germline lookup yields CDR1 SEHNR and CDR2 FQNEAQ (reference sequence). The CDR3 runs to 12 residues. CDR3 coding DNA: TGTGCCAGCAGCTTAGCGGACAGGGAAGCTTTCTTT. Translated: CASSLADREAFF.

V usage is TRBV15 and J usage is TRBJ2-1; D unclear. V was trimmed by 2 bases and J by 8 bases, leaving 13 bases between them. Germline CDR1 and CDR2: LNHNV and YYDKDF (reference sequence). CDR3 size: 14 residues. The CDR3 DNA sequence: TGTGCCACCAGCAGACTAGGATATTCGGATGAGCAGTTCTTC. Amino acid sequence: CATSRLGYSDEQFF. The variable domain in full, with the rest retrieved from reference TRBV15 and TRBJ2-1, is DAMVIQNPRYQVTQFGKPVTLSCSQTLNHNVMYWYQQKSSQAPKLLFHYYDKDFNNEADTPDNFQSRRPNTSFCFLDIRSPGLGDTAMYLCATSRLGYSDEQFFGPGTRLTVL.